This entry describes one T cell receptor (beta chain). Its antigen is still unknown. Clones were read by immunoSEQ multiplex PCR, and TCRdb kept only the in-frame ones, dropping some. The sample lists around 2,000,000 clones, 90% to 95% occurring once. The sample comes from a study of shared clonotypes between healthy human individuals. The ends were cut back, 7 bases at V and 8 bases at J, with 17 bases in the middle. Per the germline V gene, CDR1 is WSHSY and CDR2 is SAAADI. The CDR3 has 13 amino acids. Study-wide results and caveats: In the sorted subsets, rarefaction showed sequencing was incomplete despite large depth.

The sequenced sample consisted of naive CD4+ T cells sorted from blood. The subset is: CD45RA+ positively selected. The TCR sequence derives from a young man in good health. The V and J genes are TRBV10-2 and TRBJ1-1, with a weak D call TRBD1 (6 bases). This CDR3 is CASILDRRGEAFF. The CDR3 coding sequence is TGCGCCAGCATCCTAGACAGGCGAGGCGAAGCTTTCTTT.